What follows are 9 T cell receptor beta chains derived from one specimen sequenced in a study of OX40 agonist ivuxolimab in advanced cancers. Measured with immunoSEQ multiplex PCR; TCRdb has only the in-frame clones, and not every one. The sample contains around 94,000 clones, roughly 84% of which appear only once. The specimen comprised CD4+ or CD8+ T cells sorted from blood, sampled in a trial of the OX40 agonist ivuxolimab. The receptors were sampled from an adult with an advanced solid tumor such as melanoma, head and neck, liver or kidney cancer.

The chain combines TRBV7-6 with TRBJ1-1; 7 positions match TRBD1. CDR3 length: 18 amino acids. V shed 5 bases and J 0 bases; nucleotides not matched to a gene: 15. Germline loops: CDR1 SGHVS, CDR2 FNYEAQ. CDR3 loop: CASSQGGFGSVMNTEAFF. The CDR3 coding sequence is TGTGCCAGCAGCCAGGGGGGTTTTGGGAGTGTAATGAACACTGAAGCTTTCTTT.

The rearrangement joins TRBV7-2 to TRBJ2-3; D possibly corresponds to TRBD1 (5 bases). Germline V gene sequence: CDR1 SGHTA, CDR2 FQGNSA. The CDR3 loop spans 14 amino acids. The V end was cut by 5 bases, the J end by 2 bases, with 11 bases between. CDR3 in amino acids: CASSPDRVTDTQYF. CDR3 coding DNA: TGTGCCAGCAGCCCCGACAGAGTCACAGATACGCAGTATTTT.

The J gene is TRBJ1-2, the V gene TRBV6-6; D not certain. V lost 2 bases to trimming and J lost 2 bases, with 12 bases between them. The CDR3 sequence is 15 residues long. Germline lookup yields CDR1 MNHNY and CDR2 SVGAGI (reference sequence). CDR3 residues: CASSYGGTRNYGYTF. CDR3 nucleotide sequence: TGTGCCAGCAGTTACGGAGGTACTAGGAACTATGGCTACACCTTC.

V is TRBV6-5 and J is TRBJ1-2; no definite D call. V lost 5 bases, J lost 5 bases, and 12 bases lay in between. This CDR3 spans 13 amino acids. Germline lookup yields CDR1 MNHEY and CDR2 SVGAGI. CDR3 loop: CASSQREGYGYTF. In DNA, the CDR3 is TGTGCCAGCAGTCAAAGGGAGGGTTATGGCTACACCTTC.

The gene calls are TRBV5-5 and TRBJ2-1; D uncertain. The CDR3 spans 13 residues. The V and J ends lost 0 bases and 10 bases respectively, with 11 bases between them. The germline V gene encodes CDR1 SGHKS and CDR2 YYEKEE (reference sequence). CDR3 sequence reads: CASSLAVGWEQFF. The CDR3 bases are TGTGCCAGCAGCTTGGCCGTGGGTTGGGAGCAGTTCTTC.

The CDR3, as DNA: TGTGCCAGCAGCTTAGGGGGACAGGGAAACACCATATATTTT. This encodes CASSLGGQGNTIYF. The chain links TRBV7-2 to TRBJ1-3; 7 bases line up with TRBD1. The CDR3 runs to 14 residues. J gave up 4 bases and V 1 base, and 1 base lay outside the gene matches. CDR1 is SGHTA and CDR2 is FQGNSA in the germline V gene.

The chain employs TRBV7-8 and TRBJ1-4; weak D call: TRBD1 (6 bases). Germline loops: CDR1 SGHVS, CDR2 FQNEAQ. The CDR3 has 17 residues. V shed 2 bases and J shed 5 bases, with 18 bases lying between them. The DNA for the CDR3 is TGTGCCAGCAGCTTAACCCCCTCCGGACAGCCAAATGAAAAACTGTTTTTT. Amino acid sequence: CASSLTPSGQPNEKLFF.

The rearrangement uses TRBV4-1 and TRBJ2-1; 7 positions match TRBD1. The CDR3 runs to 15 residues. Trimming took 0 bases from V and 12 from J; bases not matched to a gene: 11. Germline lookup yields CDR1 MGHRA and CDR2 YSYEKL. CDR3 nucleotide sequence: TGCGCCAGCAGCCAAGATGAGGGGGCGTGGGATGGGCAGTTCTTC. This gives the protein CASSQDEGAWDGQFF.

This chain links TRBV7-2 with TRBJ1-1, with 7 positions matching TRBD1. Germline lookup yields CDR1 SGHTA and CDR2 FQGNSA. V dropped 5 bases and J dropped 11; count of bases not matched to a gene: 11. The CDR3 length is 13 residues. The CDR3 coding sequence is TGTGCCAGCAGCCCCGCGACAGGGTCAGGGGCTTTCTTT. Protein product: CASSPATGSGAFF.